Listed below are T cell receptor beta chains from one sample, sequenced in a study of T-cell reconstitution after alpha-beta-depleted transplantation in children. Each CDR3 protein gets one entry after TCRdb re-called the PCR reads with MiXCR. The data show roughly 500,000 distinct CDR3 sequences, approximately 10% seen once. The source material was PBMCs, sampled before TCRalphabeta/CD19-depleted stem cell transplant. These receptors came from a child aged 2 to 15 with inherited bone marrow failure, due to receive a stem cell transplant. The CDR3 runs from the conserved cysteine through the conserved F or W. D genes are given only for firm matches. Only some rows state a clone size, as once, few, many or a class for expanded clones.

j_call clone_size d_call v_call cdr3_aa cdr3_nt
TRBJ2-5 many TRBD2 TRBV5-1 CASSLGLSGTGDLQETQYF TGCGCCAGCAGCTTGGGCCTAAGCGGGACCGGAGATCTCCAAGAGACCCAGTACTTC
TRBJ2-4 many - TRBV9 CASSAPELGNIQYF TGTGCCAGCAGCGCCCCCGAGCTTGGGAACATTCAGTACTTC
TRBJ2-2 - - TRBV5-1 CASSTPGGADTGELFF TGCGCCAGCAGCACTCCGGGGGGCGCAGACACCGGGGAGCTGTTTTTT
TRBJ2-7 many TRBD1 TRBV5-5 CASSIHPGQGVNEQYF TGTGCCAGCAGCATACACCCGGGACAGGGAGTCAACGAGCAGTACTTC
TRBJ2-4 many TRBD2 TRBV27 CASKTSGSTWGKNIQYF TGTGCCAGCAAAACTAGCGGGAGTACTTGGGGCAAAAACATTCAGTACTTC
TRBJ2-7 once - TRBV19 CASTGIQYF TGTGCCAGTACCGGCATACAGTACTTC
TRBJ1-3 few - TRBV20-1 CSAADRSSGNTIYF TGCAGTGCTGCCGACAGGAGCTCTGGAAACACCATATATTTT
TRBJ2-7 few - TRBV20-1 CSAPPRPSYEQYF TGCAGTGCTCCCCCCCGTCCTTCCTACGAGCAGTACTTC
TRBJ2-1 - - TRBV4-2 CASSPRLGSSDEQFF TGTGCCAGCAGCCCCAGACTAGGGTCCAGCGATGAGCAGTTCTTC
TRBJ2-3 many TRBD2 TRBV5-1 CASSSGLVGTDTQYF TGCGCCAGCAGCTCAGGACTAGTTGGCACAGATACGCAGTATTTT
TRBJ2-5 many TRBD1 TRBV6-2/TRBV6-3 CASRRQGAVETQYF TGTGCCAGCAGGAGACAGGGGGCGGTGGAGACCCAGTACTTC
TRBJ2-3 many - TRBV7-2 CASSLVGFAQYF TGTGCCAGCAGCTTAGTAGGGTTCGCGCAGTATTTT
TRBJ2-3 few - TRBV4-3 CASSPRSGGLYTDTQYF TGCGCCAGCAGCCCTCGCTCTGGGGGTTTATACACAGATACGCAGTATTTT
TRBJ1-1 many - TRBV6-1 CASSPIGRGGRVNTEAFF TGTGCCAGCAGTCCTATCGGCAGGGGCGGTCGGGTAAACACTGAAGCTTTCTTT
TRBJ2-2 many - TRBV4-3 CASSHTGTGELFF TGCGCCAGCAGCCACACAGGGACCGGGGAGCTGTTTTTT
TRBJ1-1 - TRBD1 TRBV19 CASSPDRVLYSTEAFF TGTGCCAGTAGTCCGGACAGGGTTCTATATAGCACTGAAGCTTTCTTT
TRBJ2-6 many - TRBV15 CATSSDNRVAGANVLTF TGTGCCACCAGCAGTGATAACAGGGTTGCAGGGGCCAACGTCCTGACTTTC
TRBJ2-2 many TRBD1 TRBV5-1 CASSSGTGGRTGELFF TGCGCCAGCAGCTCCGGGACAGGGGGCCGAACCGGGGAGCTGTTTTTT
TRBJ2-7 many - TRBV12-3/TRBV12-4 CASSAPPGWQYF TGTGCCAGCAGTGCCCCTCCAGGGTGGCAGTACTTC
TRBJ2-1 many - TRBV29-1 CSVMDGSSYNEQFF TGCAGCGTTATGGACGGGAGCTCCTACAATGAGCAGTTCTTC
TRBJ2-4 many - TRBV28 CASSFNGDLAKNIQYF TGTGCCAGCAGTTTTAATGGGGACCTAGCCAAAAACATTCAGTACTTC
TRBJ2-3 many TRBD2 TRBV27 CASRTGSNAGGTQYF TGTGCCAGCAGGACCGGGTCGAACGCGGGAGGTACGCAGTATTTT
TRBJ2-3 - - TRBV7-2 CASSSQEDPSTDTQYF TGTGCCAGCAGCTCACAGGAAGACCCAAGCACAGATACGCAGTATTTT
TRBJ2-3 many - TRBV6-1 CASRATGRGGTDTQYF TGTGCCAGCAGGGCTACAGGGAGGGGGGGCACAGATACGCAGTATTTT
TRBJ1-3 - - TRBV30 CAWSVGGSGNTIYF TGTGCCTGGAGTGTGGGGGGTTCTGGAAACACCATATATTTT
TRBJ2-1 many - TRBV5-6 CASSSSLRQYNEQFF TGTGCCAGCAGCTCAAGCCTGAGACAGTACAATGAGCAGTTCTTC
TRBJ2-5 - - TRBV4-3 CASSQEIQAEETQYF TGCGCCAGCAGCCAAGAAATACAGGCGGAGGAGACCCAGTACTTC
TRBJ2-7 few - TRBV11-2 CASSFAGTSYEQYF TGTGCCAGCAGCTTCGCCGGGACCTCCTACGAGCAGTACTTC
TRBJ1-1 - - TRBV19 CASSIVAGAGTEAFF TGTGCCAGTAGTATAGTCGCCGGTGCGGGGACTGAAGCTTTCTTT
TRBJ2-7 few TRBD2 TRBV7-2 CASSLTGTSGSIYEQYF TGTGCCAGCAGCTTAACCGGGACTAGCGGGAGTATCTACGAGCAGTACTTC
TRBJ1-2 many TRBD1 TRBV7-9 CASSRTGSSYTF TGTGCCAGCAGCCGGACAGGGTCTAGCTACACCTTC
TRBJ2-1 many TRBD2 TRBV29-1 CSGGGLAGYNEQFF TGCAGCGGAGGGGGACTAGCGGGGTACAATGAGCAGTTCTTC
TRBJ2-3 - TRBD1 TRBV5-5 CASTSTRTGATDTQYF TGTGCCAGCACCTCTACCCGGACAGGGGCCACAGATACGCAGTATTTT
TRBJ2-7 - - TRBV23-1 CASSQKCRLEQYF TGCGCCAGCAGTCAAAAGTGCCGGTTAGAGCAGTACTTC
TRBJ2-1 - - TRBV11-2 CAGSLISYNEQFF TGTGCCGGCAGCTTAATCTCCTACAATGAGCAGTTCTTC
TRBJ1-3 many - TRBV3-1 CASSQDWGDSGNTIYF TGTGCCAGCAGCCAAGATTGGGGGGACTCTGGAAACACCATATATTTT
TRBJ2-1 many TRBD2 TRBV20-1 CSARGLAGGRNEQFF TGCAGTGCTAGGGGACTAGCGGGAGGGCGGAATGAGCAGTTCTTC
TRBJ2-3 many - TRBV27 CASSFSGRNKGTQYF TGTGCCAGCAGTTTTTCCGGGAGAAATAAGGGTACGCAGTATTTT
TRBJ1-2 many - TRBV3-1 CASSQDVGGAYGYTF TGTGCCAGCAGCCAAGATGTGGGGGGGGCCTATGGCTACACCTTC